Below are 30 T cell receptor beta chains sequenced from a single sample in a study of blood T cell repertoires in COVID-19. Profiled with immunoSEQ multiplex PCR; TCRdb holds only in-frame clones, not every one. This sample has fewer than 250,000 clones, with around 80% found just once. The specimen sequenced was peripheral blood. The receptors here all came from a man aged 30 to 39 with active or convalescent COVID-19.

This chain joins TRBV11-2 and TRBJ2-2; D may be TRBD2 (6 bases). V lost 3 bases and J 7 bases, leaving 15 bases between the germline ends. Germline values: CDR1 SGHAT, CDR2 FQNNGV. The CDR3 is 15 amino acids. The CDR3, as DNA: TGTGCCAGCAGCTTTGGGGGGAAGATAGGCGGGGAGCTGTTTTTT. As protein: CASSFGGKIGGELFF.

The chain links TRBV11-2 to TRBJ1-6; 8 bases fit TRBD1. The ends lost 6 bases at V and 6 bases at J; junction bases unmatched: 4. The CDR3 runs 14 residues. The V gene's germline CDR1 is SGHAT and CDR2 FQNNGV. The CDR3 spells CASSNRGGNSPLHF. The CDR3 DNA sequence: TGTGCCAGCAGTAACAGGGGGGGTAATTCACCCCTCCACTTT.

The chain combines TRBV7-6 with TRBJ2-2; possibly TRBD2 for D (5 bases). CDR1 and CDR2 (germline): SGHVS, FNYEAQ. Trimming took off 1 base at V and 2 bases at J, with 8 bases between the two ends. The CDR3 covers 15 residues. The CDR3, as DNA: TGTGCCAGCAGCTTAGGTAGCGCCAACACCGGGGAGCTGTTTTTT. Protein product: CASSLGSANTGELFF. The entire variable domain, with the rest obtained from reference TRBV7-6 and TRBJ2-2, is as follows: GAGVSQSPRYKVTKRGQDVALRCDPISGHVSLYWYRQALGQGPEFLTYFNYEAQQDKSGLPNDRFSAERPEGSISTLTIQRTEQRDSAMYRCASSLGSANTGELFFGEGSRLTVL.

V and J are TRBV2 and TRBJ2-3; tentatively, D is TRBD2 (6 bases). Germline CDR1 reads SNHLY; CDR2 reads FYNNEI. The CDR3 covers 14 residues. V lost 8 bases, J lost 1 base, and 13 bases lay in between. CDR3 loop: CASALERGTDTQYF. The DNA for the CDR3 is TGTGCCAGCGCCCTGGAGCGGGGCACAGATACGCAGTATTTT.

This chain uses TRBV28 with TRBJ2-5; 8 bases map to TRBD2. Germline V lookup: CDR1 MDHEN, CDR2 SYDVKM. After removal of 2 bases from V and 7 bases from J, the junction contained 15 bases not matched to a gene. The CDR3 has 17 residues. CDR3 in amino acids: CASSLEGASGFLGTQYF. The CDR3 bases are TGTGCCAGCAGTTTAGAAGGCGCTAGCGGGTTTTTAGGGACCCAGTACTTC.

The J gene is TRBJ2-1, the V gene TRBV5-1; maybe TRBD1 (6 bases). Trimming stripped 0 bases from V and 3 bases from J, with 19 bases between. Germline V gene sequence: CDR1 SGHRS, CDR2 YFSETQ. The CDR3 contains 18 residues. As DNA, the CDR3 is TGCGCCAGCAGCTTGGTTTCCTTGGTAGGGGGTTACTACAATGAGCAGTTCTTC. This sequence encodes CASSLVSLVGGYYNEQFF.

This sequence joins TRBV7-9 and TRBJ1-6; D is possibly TRBD1 (5 bases). V dropped 1 base and J dropped 10 bases, with 17 bases sitting between them. This CDR3 region has 16 residues. Germline CDR1 SEHNR, CDR2 FQNEAQ (reference sequence). The CDR3, as DNA: TGTGCCAGCAGCTTAGGGGGGGGACCGACCCGATCACCCCTCCACTTT. It encodes CASSLGGGPTRSPLHF.

The genes are TRBV18 and TRBJ2-1, with TRBD2 matching 9 bases. Germline V lookup: CDR1 KGHSH, CDR2 LQKENI. This CDR3 has 17 amino acids. V gave up 6 bases and J gave up 5 bases; unmatched junction bases: 14. CDR3 DNA sequence: TGTGCCAGCTCCCCGGGACTAGCTTTGGGTACAGACAATGAGCAGTTCTTC. This encodes CASSPGLALGTDNEQFF.

The J gene is TRBJ1-6, the V gene TRBV6-2 or TRBV6-3; a possible D gene is TRBD1 (6 bases). The CDR3 runs 15 residues. Germline CDR1 MNHEY, CDR2 SVGEGT. Trimming removed 6 bases at V and 8 bases at J, with 17 bases between. CDR3 bases: TGTGCCAGCAGCGGGGGAAACAGGGTATATTCACCCCTCCACTTT. It encodes CASSGGNRVYSPLHF.

Only a few counts were recorded for this clone. This rearrangement joins TRBV5-1 to TRBJ1-1; possible D gene TRBD1, 5 bases. The CDR3 totals 18 residues. V gave up 0 bases and J gave up 1 base, with 19 bases separating them. Germline loops: CDR1 SGHRS, CDR2 YFSETQ. CDR3 region: CASSLGAGPVGRNTEAFF. The DNA of the CDR3 is TGCGCCAGCAGCTTGGGTGCGGGGCCCGTGGGCAGGAACACTGAAGCTTTCTTT.

As DNA, the CDR3 is TGTGCCAGTAGTATTCGGACTAGCGGGAGTCAGTACTTC. Its translation: CASSIRTSGSQYF. The gene calls are TRBV19 and TRBJ2-7, with 13 positions matching TRBD2. V trimming: 3 bases; J trimming: 10 bases; junction bases outside the gene matches: 3. The CDR3 spans 13 residues. Germline CDR1 LNHDA, CDR2 SQIVND (reference sequence).

J is TRBJ1-1 and V is TRBV5-4, with a possible D match to TRBD1 (5 bases). The V end lost 0 bases, the J end lost 0 bases, and 12 bases lay between the germline ends. The CDR3 extends over 16 amino acids. Germline CDR1 and CDR2: SGHNT and YYREEE (reference sequence). The DNA of the CDR3 is TGTGCCAGCAGCTTGGGGCCTGCAGGGATGAACACTGAAGCTTTCTTT. It translates to CASSLGPAGMNTEAFF.

V usage is TRBV27 and J usage is TRBJ2-7; TRBD1 matches at 9 bases. Germline CDR1 and CDR2: MNHEY and SMNVEV (reference sequence). This CDR3 is 14 amino acids long. The junction had 6 bases not matched to a gene; V was cut back by 5 bases and J by 4 bases. CDR3 in DNA: TGTGCCAGCAGTCCACAGGGGGCTGGGTACGAGCAGTACTTC. Its protein product is CASSPQGAGYEQYF.

The J gene is TRBJ1-2, the V gene TRBV5-4, with TRBD1 matching over 8 bases. CDR1 and CDR2 from the germline V gene are SGHNT and YYREEE (reference sequence). The J segment lost 8 bases and the V segment lost 4 bases, leaving 7 bases of the junction unmatched. The CDR3 has 13 amino acids. The CDR3 region has the DNA TGTGCCAGCAGCCCCCAGGGGGCGCGGGGCTACACCTTC. Its translation: CASSPQGARGYTF.

J is TRBJ1-2 and V is TRBV7-9, with unresolved D. The CDR3 is 18 residues long. The germline V gene encodes CDR1 SEHNR and CDR2 FQNEAQ (reference sequence). The V and J ends lost 0 bases and 4 bases respectively, with 21 bases between them. The CDR3 DNA sequence: TGTGCCAGCAGCTTAGCGATTCGGAGTGGTGAGGATTTCTATGGCTACACCTTC. Amino acids: CASSLAIRSGEDFYGYTF.

The chain joins TRBV25-1 to TRBJ2-3; 12 positions agree with TRBD2. CDR1 is MGHDK and CDR2 is SYGVNS in the germline V gene. The length of the CDR3 is 15 residues. J was trimmed by 0 bases and V by 8 bases; bases with no gene match: 3. DNA for the CDR3: TGTGCCAGCGGACTAGCGGGGACTAGCACAGATACGCAGTATTTT. Residues: CASGLAGTSTDTQYF.

This clone showed up just a few times. This chain joins TRBV6-2 or TRBV6-3 and TRBJ2-1; the D gene is possibly TRBD1 (5 bases). Germline CDR1 MNHEY, CDR2 SVGEGT. CDR3 length equals 17 residues. Trimming cost V 2 bases and J 3 bases, with 17 bases left between them. The CDR3 region is CASSYTGQTINYNEQFF. The CDR3 coding sequence is TGTGCCAGCAGTTACACCGGACAAACAATTAACTACAATGAGCAGTTCTTC.

The chain combines TRBV4-2 with TRBJ2-7; 8 bases line up with TRBD2. V lost 1 base, J lost 3 bases, and 11 bases stayed unmatched. The CDR3 spans 17 residues. CDR1 and CDR2 from the germline V gene are LGHNA and YNFKEQ. The CDR3 is CASSQASGGGPYYEQYF. The CDR3 DNA is TGTGCCAGCAGCCAAGCGTCCGGCGGGGGGCCTTACTACGAGCAGTACTTC.

A word on this clone: The junction shows a germline mismatch at one end, possibly a read error. The J gene is TRBJ2-7, the V gene TRBV7-2, with a tentative D call TRBD2 (7 bases). There are 13 residues in the CDR3. Germline CDR1 SGHTA, CDR2 FQGNSA. CDR3 in amino acids: CASRGGSSYEQYF. Here the CDR3 DNA reads TGTGCGAGCAGGGGAGGGAGCTCCTACGAGCAGTACTTC.

A remark on this clone: This same CDR3 is encoded by further DNA sequences in the sample. V usage is TRBV5-1 and J usage is TRBJ2-7; D ambiguous. From germline, CDR1 is SGHRS and CDR2 YFSETQ. The CDR3 sequence is 15 residues long. The V end lost 0 bases, the J end lost 0 bases, and 10 bases lay between the germline ends. The chain's CDR3 is CASSLAGGSSYEQYF. CDR3 in DNA: TGCGCCAGCAGCTTGGCGGGTGGCAGCTCCTACGAGCAGTACTTC.

This clone appeared a few times. This CDR3 is CSVHKGLTMGDNEQFF. In DNA, the CDR3 is TGCAGCGTCCACAAGGGACTCACAATGGGGGACAATGAGCAGTTCTTC. The rearrangement links TRBV29-1 to TRBJ2-1; D perhaps matches TRBD2 (6 bases). CDR3 length equals 16 residues. Deletions cut 6 bases from V and 5 bases from J, with 23 bases between. Looked up from germline, CDR1 is SQVTM and CDR2 is ANQGSEA.

This clone occurred once. The genes are TRBV10-2 and TRBJ2-3; TRBD2 matches 12 bases. The CDR3 consists of 18 residues. The V and J ends lost 3 bases and 6 bases, in that order; junction bases with no gene match: 13. Germline V gene lookup returns CDR1 WSHSY and CDR2 SAAADI. DNA for the CDR3: TGCGCCAGCAGTGATTCAGCCCCGACTAGCGGGAGTGGGGATACGCAGTATTTT. This translates into CASSDSAPTSGSGDTQYF.

The chain employs TRBV11-2 and TRBJ1-3; 9 nucleotides line up with TRBD1. Germline V gives CDR1 SGHAT, CDR2 FQNNGV. V lost 4 bases to trimming and J lost 4 bases; unmatched junction nucleotides: 8. This CDR3 spans 16 amino acids. CDR3 nucleotide sequence: TGTGCCAGCAGCTCTCACCGGGACAGGGACGGAAACACCATATATTTT. Its translation: CASSSHRDRDGNTIYF.

The chain has TRBV19 and TRBJ1-4; 8 nucleotides align to TRBD1. J gave up 2 bases and V 11 bases, and 4 bases lay outside the gene matches. Per germline, CDR1 LNHDA and CDR2 SQIVND (reference sequence). The CDR3 has 13 amino acids. CDR3 protein: CASHRGTNEKLFF. CDR3 DNA: TGTGCCTCCCACAGGGGGACTAATGAAAAACTGTTTTTT.

This rearrangement joins TRBV6-6 to TRBJ1-1; D unresolved. Trimming left V 4 bases short and J 0 bases short, with 12 bases between. The CDR3 is made up of 15 amino acids. CDR1 MNHNY and CDR2 SVGAGI come from the germline V gene (reference sequence). The CDR3 nucleotides read TGTGCCAGCAGTTGGGCGACACTCATGAACACTGAAGCTTTCTTT. Its translation is CASSWATLMNTEAFF.

This clone was seen only once. This chain joins TRBV10-3 and TRBJ2-3; D uncertain. This CDR3 is built from 11 residues. V was clipped by 2 bases and J by 6 bases, with 3 bases between them. In germline, CDR1 is ENHRY, CDR2 SYGVKD. The CDR3 bases are TGTGCCATCAGTGAGGCGGATACGCAGTATTTT. Translated: CAISEADTQYF.

The chain uses TRBV11-2 and TRBJ2-2; 9 bases match TRBD2. The V segment lost 5 bases and the J segment 3 bases; nucleotides outside the gene matches: 16. The CDR3 is 19 amino acids. Germline lookup yields CDR1 SGHAT and CDR2 FQNNGV. The CDR3 nucleotides read TGTGCCAGCAGCGACCGTCCGCCGCGGGGGGGCGACGACACCGGGGAGCTGTTTTTT. Its translation: CASSDRPPRGGDDTGELFF.

The chain employs TRBV7-9 and TRBJ2-1; D is perhaps TRBD1 (6 bases). This CDR3 has 14 residues. CDR1 SEHNR and CDR2 FQNEAQ come from the germline V gene (reference sequence). Trimming took off 5 bases at V and 9 bases at J, with 17 bases between the two ends. CDR3 in DNA: TGTGCCAGCAGCCTCCAGGGGAATATCGGTGAGCAGTTCTTC. Translation gives CASSLQGNIGEQFF.

V and J are TRBV29-1 and TRBJ2-7; 9 nucleotides agree with TRBD2. CDR3 length: 14 residues. V dropped 4 bases and J dropped 2; count of bases not matched to a gene: 6. Per the germline V gene, CDR1 is SQVTM and CDR2 is ANQGSEA. CDR3 DNA: TGCAGCGTTGTTGCGGGAGGGCCAACCTACGAGCAGTACTTC. Encoded protein: CSVVAGGPTYEQYF.

The J gene is TRBJ1-5, the V gene TRBV27, with 10 bases aligning to TRBD1. This CDR3 spans 18 amino acids. Germline lookup yields CDR1 MNHEY and CDR2 SMNVEV (reference sequence). V gave up 2 bases and J gave up 5 bases; unmatched junction bases: 12. This chain's CDR3 is CASSLGRTGGIVHQPQHF. The DNA of the CDR3 is TGTGCCAGCAGTTTAGGCAGGACAGGGGGAATAGTGCATCAGCCCCAGCATTTT.